This T cell receptor beta chain comes out of a study of T-cell memory formation after mild COVID-19. MiXCR, applied by TCRdb to the 5' RACE reads, yields one record per CDR3 protein. The data contain about 560,000 distinct CDR3 sequences, around a sixth of them singletons. Only a few counts were recorded for this clonotype. The germline V gene has CDR1 SGHTA and CDR2 FQGTGA. The ends lost 3 bases at V and 6 bases at J; junction bases unmatched: 10. This CDR3 spans 17 amino acids. The sequenced sample was PBMCs or a T cell subset sorted from them (not recorded which). The rearrangement joins TRBV7-3 to TRBJ2-1; TRBD1 matches at 11 bases. This clonotype was obtained from an adult woman who had mild COVID-19 (a few samples of this study predate the infection). Cell type and time point are not known. CDR3 loop: CASSFVPGTGGFNEQFF. In DNA, the CDR3 is TGTGCCAGCAGCTTTGTACCCGGGACAGGGGGATTCAATGAGCAGTTCTTC.